One T cell receptor beta chain is described in this entry. What this receptor recognizes is not known. Base-call qualities are not available, and no considerably larger clone is one nucleotide away. Using the deep immunoSEQ assay, TCR CDR3 regions were amplified from genomic DNA by multiplex PCR. For each cell subset, the extracted genomic DNA was distributed evenly across all wells of several immunoSEQ 96-well plates, and each plate served as one replicate. For sorted subsets, approximately 190 ng of genomic DNA, equivalent to roughly 33,000 T cell genomes, went into each replicate PCR. The purified libraries were quantified using a Qubit 3.0 fluorometer, sized with a Bioanalyzer 2100, and then quantified again using the KAPA Library Quantification kit. Each immunoSEQ 96-well plate was sequenced on its own single-read 150-cycle Illumina NextSeq 550 flow cell. As for the authors' bioinformatics: Because only junctional sequences without quality scores were contained in the immunoSEQ output, filtering matching that applied to full-length reads could not be performed. Sequences were annotated with PyIR, a Python wrapper for IgBLAST v1.9, and V/J genes and CDR3 were assigned using IMGT germline references. Reads were removed for weak V/J assignments (E-value above 1e-6), missing CDR3, stop codons, out-of-frame junctions, or ambiguous translated residues. A V3J clonotype was defined by an identical inferred V gene, J gene, and CDR3 amino acid sequence. The percentage overlap between two repertoires was calculated by dividing the number of shared unique clonotypes by the size of the smaller repertoire. Richness of each repertoire was evaluated using RTK rarefaction, the Chao1 estimator, and Recon v2.1 estimates of unobserved clonotypes. For all TCRbeta clonotypes obtained by the gDNA method from four donors, generation probabilities were computed with OLGA. Held by TCRdb, this immuneACCESS table contains in-frame sequences only and omits some clones. Under half of the omission traces to an unresolved V gene where checked; the cause of the rest is unknown. For V, J and clone size, that table is used; D and trimming come from the DNA. The sample table lists around 2,000,000 clones, around 95% of them with a count of one. Jointly, the top ten make up 0.1% to 0.15% of the sample.

These data belong to a study of shared clonotypes between healthy human individuals (dated by TCRdb to about 2020). Describing the broader study: The cohort comprised a couple of women and three men aged 18 to 49 years. For each donor, three plates each were used for CD4 naive and CD4 memory, two plates were used for CD8 naive, and one plate was used for CD8 memory. To estimate repertoire size and how much clonotypes are shared between individuals, the study performed deep sequencing of blood TCR repertoires from about five healthy adults. Different laboratories and diverse techniques were used to prepare libraries and sequence TCR repertoires, to increase sequencing depth and limit assay-specific biases. Per donor, leukapheresis produced somewhere between about 0.94 and 9.5 billion PBMCs. Study-wide findings and limitations: Incomplete sequencing was indicated by rarefaction of sorted-subset datasets, despite the large sequencing depth. About 5% of naive CD4, 3.5% of naive CD8, 2.3% of memory CD4, and 0.35% to 0.4% of memory CD8 clonotypes were shared across several donors. Pairwise subsampling led to the expectation that sequencing depth would affect the degree of clonotype sharing among donors. The small number of donors limited the genetic and exposure-history diversity represented. Larger estimated clonotype richness was generally found for naive subsets than for memory subsets. Compared with non-shared clonotypes, clonotypes shared by all four sorted-subset donors had higher generation probabilities. Sampling was restricted to blood, and TCR repertoires in tissue are likely to differ from TCR repertoires in blood.

The germline V gene yields SGHTA for CDR1 and FQGNSA for CDR2. From the cysteine through the phenylalanine, the CDR3 covers 16 amino acids. Only the CDR3 region is kept as DNA, spanning 48 bases read in frame from base 1. V is cut back by 5 bases and J by 5 bases, with 12 bases in the junction unmatched. The donors were healthy, HIV-negative adults who had no recently reported acute infections or vaccinations. Only Caucasian adults living in Nashville, Tennessee, USA were represented among the donors. CD4+ T cells were enriched by magnetic negative selection; naive cells were then positively selected on CD45RA, and the negative fraction formed the memory subset. After blood collection by leukapheresis, PBMCs were isolated using Ficoll-Histopaque density gradient centrifugation and then cryopreserved in the vapor phase of liquid nitrogen. Analytical flow cytometry was used to check the purity and quantity of each magnetically sorted T cell population. Genomic DNA was isolated from each sorted fraction and quantified by UV absorbance on a Nanodrop 2000c.

Recombination connected TRBV7-2 to TRBJ2-7; 10 bases in the middle match TRBD1. Sequenced: naive CD4+ T cells sorted from blood. The sample's cell subset or site label, in plain terms: CD45RA+ positively selected. The sequence came from a man between 18 and 29 years old in good health. CDR3 reads: CASSRNTGTGVNEQYF. DNA sequence: TGTGCCAGCAGCCGTAATACCGGGACAGGGGTAAACGAGCAGTACTTC.